In its sample, the clone carrying this TCR beta chain was seen a few times. The data were taken from a study of blood T cells in healthy people across ages. The V end lost 4 bases, the J end lost 7 bases, and 8 bases lay between the germline ends. Per the germline V gene, CDR1 is SEHNR and CDR2 is FQNEAQ (reference sequence). This CDR3 region has 13 residues. Next came a second PCR, run for roughly 6 to 11 cycles, which used a sample-barcoded 5' primer along with a J-beta primer mix. MiXCR, run by TCRdb on the 5' RACE reads, gives a single entry per CDR3 protein. This repertoire shows around 1,500,000 distinct CDR3 sequences, approximately 40% found once; its top ten account for less than 8%.

The chain uses TRBV7-9 and TRBJ1-6, with D possibly TRBD1 on 6 matching bases. Sequenced: blood. This clonotype was obtained from a woman aged 18 to 35 in good health. As DNA, the CDR3 is TGTGCCAGCAGCTCAGGGGACAATTCACCCCTCCACTTT. Encoded protein: CASSSGDNSPLHF.